This T cell receptor beta chain was profiled in a study of shared clonotypes between healthy human individuals. As regards this clone: Antigen unknown.

Generated by immunoSEQ multiplex PCR, the TCRdb table keeps only in-frame clones and is missing some. The repertoire holds more than 1.2 million clones, with approximately 98.5% as singletons. Germline CDR1 reads MNHEY; CDR2 reads SVGAGI. The V gene lost 6 bases and the J gene lost 8 bases, with 16 bases spanning the gap. This CDR3 is 14 amino acids long. The study's findings and limits: Clonotypes not shared had lower generation probabilities than those common to all four donors.

This clonotype was obtained from a man aged 25 to 40 in good health. This chain joins TRBV6-5 and TRBJ1-4; D gene unclear. The sequenced material came from naive CD4+ T cells sorted from blood. Subset meaning: CD45RA+ positively selected. Written as DNA, the CDR3 is TGTGCCAGCAGGCCCGGGCCAACGCGGGAAAAACTGTTTTTT. As protein: CASRPGPTREKLFF.